The T cell receptor (beta chain) described here comes from a study of T cells in tuberculosis listed by TCRdb under 2018. Context from the whole study: In the study, CD1B tetramers and high-throughput TCR immunosequencing were combined to characterize T cells specific for the mycobacterial lipid antigen glucose monomycolate (GMM). A South African clinical cohort compared IGRA-negative adolescents, IGRA-positive adolescents with latent tuberculosis and adults with active tuberculosis, some 10 per group.

At study entry, a tuberculin skin test and the QuantiFERON-TB GOLD In-Tube IGRA were used to screen adolescents for latent tuberculosis infection. Immunosequencing was performed on unsorted cryopreserved PBMC, with around 92,000 T cells per clinical donor covered on average. Eleven high schools in the Worcester region of the Western Cape, South Africa, served as enrollment sites for adolescents aged 12 to 18 years. About 10 M. tuberculosis-infected adolescents and approximately 10 uninfected adolescents were selected, with the two groups matched for age and sex. For the adolescents, PBMC were isolated by density centrifugation from freshly drawn heparinized blood and then cryopreserved. Looking up the germline V gene (reference sequence) yields CDR1 SGHNT and CDR2 YYREEE. Trimming removed 4 bases from V and 4 bases from J; the gene matches leave 5 bases unexplained. Measured from the cysteine to the phenylalanine, the CDR3 is 15 residues long. The sequence is cut down to CDR3 DNA, 45 bases in frame from base 1.

TCR libraries were generated with the immunoSEQ multiplex PCR assay, using TCR-beta and/or TCR-alpha/delta assays for each sample. The amplified TCR libraries were sequenced using the Illumina high-throughput platform. The authors' analysis ran thus. Clustering and dimensionality reduction were performed using pairwise TCRdist distances among GMM-specific receptors from ex vivo sorted or in vitro expanded T cells. Each clinical repertoire was scored by mean NN-distance, the average TCRdist to the nearest 10% of tetramer-positive reference sequences. GEM TCR motif frequency was computed as the fraction of unique TCRs matching known GEM sequences by V/J usage and CDR3 length. Active tuberculosis was classified by linear discriminant analysis with leave-one-out cross-validation, implemented in scikit-learn. What TCRdb holds here is the immuneACCESS table cut down to in-frame rearrangements. Part of the clones is not present; checked against another copy, under half of the missing clones reflect an unresolved V gene, and the others are unexplained. The D gene and trimming were derived from the DNA, and the V and J assignments and clone size from that table. This sample comprises around 25,000 clones, 85% to 95% of them detected only once. 15% to 20% of the sample belongs to the ten largest clones.

Broader findings and caveats from the paper: Shorter CDR3-alpha lengths in active tuberculosis patients partly drove the smaller NN-distances, and the TCR-beta difference was not statistically significant. Which clinical samples got chosen depended on the availability of cryopreserved specimens, and the active tuberculosis cases were adults, whereas the controls were adolescents. With the diverse GMM-specific repertoire as input, a classifier achieved roughly 89% accuracy (AUROC about 0.93), whereas GEM motif frequencies as input gave 70% accuracy. Active tuberculosis TCR-alpha repertoires showed smaller mean NN-distances to GMM-specific TCRs than IGRA-negative controls, suggesting clonal expansion of these TCRs.

As for this clone: It has no known antigen specificity. No much larger clone is present one base from it, and per-base qualities are unavailable.

The chain is encoded by TRBV5-4 joined to TRBJ2-3; 11 central bases correspond to TRBD1. The sequencing input was PBMCs. This receptor was obtained from a donor between 5 and 29 years old with latent tuberculosis or without tuberculosis infection. Some clones in this sample may be carry-over from other donors' samples. The CDR3 is CASSRRTGGADTQYF. The DNA reads as follows: TGTGCCAGCAGCCGACGGACAGGGGGCGCAGATACGCAGTATTTT.